The 20 T cell receptor beta chains reported below all come from one sample, sequenced in a study of shared clonotypes between healthy human individuals. Data came from immunoSEQ multiplex PCR; TCRdb stores just in-frame clones and leaves some out. The table has under 1,900,000 clones, approximately 98.5% seen once. The sequencing input was naive CD4+ T cells sorted from blood. The subset: CD45RA+ positively selected. The receptors were sampled from a man aged 25 to 40 in good health.

Turning to this clone: Other DNA sequences of this sample code for an identical CDR3. CDR3 coding DNA: TGTGCCAGCAGCTTAAGCGGCGGGAGAAGCACAGATACGCAGTATTTT. Its translation is CASSLSGGRSTDTQYF. The chain has TRBV11-2 and TRBJ2-3, with 7 bases aligning to TRBD2. CDR1 SGHAT and CDR2 FQNNGV come from the germline V gene. The V segment lost 2 bases and the J segment 0 bases; nucleotides outside the gene matches: 5. This CDR3 comprises 16 residues.

V is TRBV9 and J is TRBJ2-1; weak D call: TRBD2 (6 bases). CDR1 and CDR2 (germline): SGDLS, YYNGEE. V lost 0 bases and J 4 bases, leaving 11 bases between the germline ends. The CDR3 loop spans 15 amino acids. For the CDR3, the DNA is TGTGCCAGCAGCGTAGGGGGCGGGGCTTACAATGAGCAGTTCTTC. Encoded protein: CASSVGGGAYNEQFF.

As concerns this clone: Other nucleotide sequences in the sample specify the same CDR3. The chain combines TRBV11-2 with TRBJ1-5; D is uncertain. This CDR3 is 13 amino acids long. The V end was cut by 0 bases, the J end by 6 bases, with 6 bases between. Germline V CDR1 and CDR2: SGHAT, FQNNGV. The CDR3: CASSLDLGQPQHF. In DNA form, the CDR3 reads TGTGCCAGCAGCTTAGATTTAGGTCAGCCCCAGCATTTT.

The V and J genes are TRBV27 and TRBJ1-2; D perhaps matches TRBD1 (6 bases). V lost 0 bases and J lost 8, with 13 bases in between. Germline loops: CDR1 MNHEY, CDR2 SMNVEV (reference sequence). This CDR3 contains 14 residues. DNA for the CDR3: TGTGCCAGCAGTTTATCAAGGGGGGCGCGGGGCTACACCTTC. This encodes CASSLSRGARGYTF.

V is TRBV4-1 and J is TRBJ2-5; D unresolved. Trimming shortened V by 0 bases and J by 2 bases, and 7 bases separated the two germline ends. CDR1 is MGHRA and CDR2 is YSYEKL in the germline V gene. The CDR3 totals 14 residues. CDR3 DNA sequence: TGCGCCAGCAGCCAAGATCGACCACAAGAGACCCAGTACTTC. The encoded protein is CASSQDRPQETQYF.

This clone appeared a single time. The chain uses TRBV18 and TRBJ2-1; TRBD2 agrees at 10 bases. Unmatched junction bases numbered 7, after V lost 3 bases and J lost 8 bases. The CDR3 runs 15 residues. The germline gives CDR1 KGHSH, CDR2 LQKENI. The CDR3: CASSPSLAGEHEQFF. The CDR3 DNA is TGTGCCAGCTCACCTAGCCTAGCGGGAGAGCATGAGCAGTTCTTC.

As to this clone: This CDR3 is also generated by other DNA sequences in the sample. The chain recombines TRBV29-1 with TRBJ1-1, with D uncertain. There are 12 residues in the CDR3. In germline, CDR1 is SQVTM, CDR2 ANQGSEA. The V end lost 4 bases, the J end lost 0 bases, and 6 bases lay between the germline ends. CDR3 in amino acids: CSVGRLNTEAFF. Written as DNA, the CDR3 is TGCAGCGTTGGCAGGCTGAACACTGAAGCTTTCTTT. Supplemented by reference TRBV29-1 and TRBJ1-1, the full variable domain reads SAVISQKPSRDICQRGTSLTIQCQVDSQVTMMFWYRQQPGQSLTLIATANQGSEATYESGFVIDKFPISRPNLTFSTLTVSNMSPEDSSIYLCSVGRLNTEAFFGQGTRLTVV.

V usage is TRBV5-6 and J usage is TRBJ1-5; D is perhaps TRBD1 (5 bases). V was pared by 4 bases and J by 7 bases, with 18 bases between. This CDR3 is built from 15 residues. Germline V CDR1 and CDR2: SGHDT, YYEEEE. The DNA for the CDR3 is TGTGCCAGCAGCCTCGCAGGGCTTCGGGGACAGCCCCAGCATTTT. This gives the protein CASSLAGLRGQPQHF.

The V gene is TRBV5-1, the J gene TRBJ2-1, with 8 bases lining up with TRBD2. The CDR3 extends over 16 amino acids. The J segment lost 4 bases and the V segment lost 4 bases, leaving 10 bases of the junction unmatched. In germline, CDR1 is SGHRS, CDR2 YFSETQ. The CDR3: CASSPGLEVGYNEQFF. CDR3 sequence (DNA): TGCGCCAGCAGCCCGGGACTAGAGGTGGGTTACAATGAGCAGTTCTTC.

The gene calls are TRBV7-2 and TRBJ2-3; no definite D call. The CDR3 runs to 13 residues. The germline V gene has CDR1 SGHTA and CDR2 FQGNSA. With 3 bases removed from V and 6 bases from J, the gap between germline ends came to 10 bases. The DNA of the CDR3 is TGTGCCAGCAGCTTTATCTTTCGGGATACGCAGTATTTT. Protein: CASSFIFRDTQYF.

This chain joins TRBV5-4 and TRBJ2-5; 11 nucleotides align to TRBD2. J gave up 2 bases and V 2 bases, and 8 bases lay outside the gene matches. The CDR3 has 17 amino acids. Germline V CDR1 and CDR2: SGHNT, YYREEE (reference sequence). In DNA, the CDR3 is TGTGCCAGCAGCTTTTTAGCGGGAGGGCCCCAACAAGAGACCCAGTACTTC. Translating gives CASSFLAGGPQQETQYF.

The chain employs TRBV18 and TRBJ2-1; tentatively, D is TRBD1 or TRBD2 (5 bases each). V was shortened by 3 bases and J by 6 bases, with 15 bases between the two germline ends. CDR1 KGHSH and CDR2 LQKENI come from the germline V gene. The CDR3 sequence is 15 residues long. The CDR3 nucleotides are TGTGCCAGCTCACCCGGGGACCGCAACATCAATGAGCAGTTCTTC. This gives the protein CASSPGDRNINEQFF.

The chain employs TRBV18 and TRBJ2-7, with 7 positions matching TRBD2. This CDR3 contains 15 residues. CDR1 and CDR2 (germline): KGHSH, LQKENI. V lost 1 base, J lost 0 bases, and 3 bases stayed unmatched. The DNA of the CDR3 is TGTGCCAGCTCACCACAAGCGGGGTCCTCCTACGAGCAGTACTTC. Translated: CASSPQAGSSYEQYF. The full variable domain, with the rest looked up from reference TRBV18 and TRBJ2-7, is NAGVMQNPRHLVRRRGQEARLRCSPMKGHSHVYWYRQLPEEGLKFMVYLQKENIIDESGMPKERFSAEFPKEGPSILRIQQVVRGDSAAYFCASSPQAGSSYEQYFGPGTRLTVT.

This clone was seen only once. The chain employs TRBV5-1 and TRBJ2-3; 12 bases align to TRBD1. Germline values: CDR1 SGHRS, CDR2 YFSETQ. The V segment lost 5 bases and the J segment 4 bases; nucleotides outside the gene matches: 8. This CDR3 spans 16 amino acids. The chain's CDR3 is CASSRGTGGPPDTQYF. The CDR3 nucleotides are TGCGCCAGCAGTAGAGGGACAGGGGGCCCCCCAGATACGCAGTATTTT.

This clone was seen only once. The chain combines TRBV6-6 with TRBJ2-7; a possible D gene is TRBD2 (5 bases). CDR3 length equals 14 residues. V was pared by 3 bases and J by 0 bases, with 9 bases between. Germline V gives CDR1 MNHNY, CDR2 SVGAGI (reference sequence). CDR3 DNA sequence: TGTGCCAGCAGTTATGAGCGGAGCTCCTACGAGCAGTACTTC. Its translation: CASSYERSSYEQYF.

The rearrangement uses TRBV13 and TRBJ2-5, with 8 bases aligning to TRBD2. The CDR3 is made up of 15 amino acids. CDR1 and CDR2 (germline): PRHDT, FYEKMQ (reference sequence). V shed 3 bases, J shed 5 bases, and the junction held 8 bases outside the gene matches. CDR3 nucleotides: TGTGCCAGCAGCTTTGGCGGGAGGCCCCAGGAGACCCAGTACTTC. It is translated as CASSFGGRPQETQYF.

The J gene is TRBJ2-7, the V gene TRBV18; 9 bases are a match to TRBD1. V was pared by 4 bases and J by 4 bases, with 8 bases of the junction left unmatched. The CDR3 is made up of 15 amino acids. Germline CDR1 is KGHSH and CDR2 is LQKENI. CDR3 amino acids: CASSLTGTGNYEQYF. Written as DNA, the CDR3 is TGTGCCAGCTCACTTACCGGGACAGGGAATTACGAGCAGTACTTC.

The chain couples TRBV6-4 to TRBJ2-6; TRBD1 aligns across 9 bases. Germline V gives CDR1 MRHNA, CDR2 SNTAGT. The CDR3 sequence is 16 residues long. Trimming removed 5 bases from V and 4 bases from J; junction bases left unmatched: 6. As DNA, the CDR3 is TGTGCCAGCAGTCGGACAGGGGCCCAGGGGGCCAACGTCCTGACTTTC. Amino acids: CASSRTGAQGANVLTF.

V is TRBV27 and J is TRBJ2-1, with TRBD2 matching over 9 bases. The CDR3 loop spans 17 amino acids. The germline V gene encodes CDR1 MNHEY and CDR2 SMNVEV (reference sequence). J gave up 7 bases and V 1 base, and 11 bases lay outside the gene matches. CDR3 region: CASSLFFAGGLWNEQFF. CDR3 coding DNA: TGTGCCAGCAGTTTATTTTTTGCGGGAGGGCTATGGAATGAGCAGTTCTTC.

CDR3 protein: CASSLPLTGGELFF. CDR3 in DNA: TGTGCCAGCAGCCTACCTCTGACCGGCGGGGAGCTGTTTTTT. The genes are TRBV5-4 and TRBJ2-2; D unresolved. Germline values: CDR1 SGHNT, CDR2 YYREEE (reference sequence). This CDR3 has 14 residues. V was cut by 4 bases and J by 7 bases, with 14 bases left in between.